The rows below give T cell receptor beta chains drawn from one sample of a study of T cell responses to AZD1222 COVID-19 vaccine. The table came from immunoSEQ multiplex PCR; TCRdb's copy has only in-frame clones and leaves some out. The sample carries around 94,000 clones, less than 90% recorded once. Sequencing was performed on peripheral blood, taken on day 0 of AZD1222 vaccination. Receptors originate from an adult in good health. CDR3s include the opening cysteine and the closing phenylalanine or tryptophan. D genes are given only for firm matches. Where a row states a size, it is once, few, many or the class of an expanded clone; other rows omit it.

CDR3aa: CASSDPLAGGPRELFF; CDR3nt: TGTGCCAGCAGTGACCCACTAGCGGGGGGGCCTCGGGAGCTGTTTTTT; j_gene: TRBJ2-2; abundance: .; d_gene: TRBD2; v_gene: TRBV3-1/TRBV3-2
CDR3aa: CATSSGSRSGNQPQHF; CDR3nt: TGTGCCACCAGCAGCGGGAGCAGGTCTGGCAATCAGCCCCAGCATTTT; j_gene: TRBJ1-5; abundance: .; d_gene: .; v_gene: TRBV15
CDR3aa: CASSVLGTLRTDTQYF; CDR3nt: TGTGCCAGCAGCGTCCTCGGGACACTTCGCACAGATACGCAGTATTTT; j_gene: TRBJ2-3; abundance: .; d_gene: .; v_gene: TRBV9
CDR3aa: CATSDRIGGWEQFF; CDR3nt: TGTGCCACCAGTGATAGGATAGGGGGCTGGGAGCAGTTCTTC; j_gene: TRBJ2-1; abundance: .; d_gene: TRBD1; v_gene: TRBV24-1
CDR3aa: CASSDGAVYNEQFF; CDR3nt: TGTGCCAGTTCGGACGGGGCTGTCTACAATGAGCAGTTCTTC; j_gene: TRBJ2-1; abundance: .; d_gene: .; v_gene: TRBV11-3
CDR3aa: CASRTGGSNQPQHF; CDR3nt: TGTGCCAGCAGGACGGGGGGGAGCAATCAGCCCCAGCATTTT; j_gene: TRBJ1-5; abundance: .; d_gene: .; v_gene: TRBV28
CDR3aa: CASSLDSALYGYTF; CDR3nt: TGTGCCAGCAGTTTAGACAGTGCCCTCTATGGCTACACCTTC; j_gene: TRBJ1-2; abundance: .; d_gene: .; v_gene: TRBV2
CDR3aa: CASSLELAGGVGQYF; CDR3nt: TGTGCCAGCAGCTTAGAGCTAGCGGGAGGGGTAGGGCAGTACTTC; j_gene: TRBJ2-7; abundance: .; d_gene: TRBD2; v_gene: TRBV7-2
CDR3aa: CASSHRGRSGNTIYF; CDR3nt: TGTGCCAGCAGCCACAGGGGGCGGTCTGGAAACACCATATATTTT; j_gene: TRBJ1-3; abundance: once; d_gene: TRBD1; v_gene: TRBV27
CDR3aa: CASSRQGESEKLFF; CDR3nt: TGTGCCAGTAGTCGACAGGGGGAGAGTGAAAAACTGTTTTTT; j_gene: TRBJ1-4; abundance: .; d_gene: TRBD1; v_gene: TRBV19
CDR3aa: CASSARGGFGTGELFF; CDR3nt: TGTGCCAGCAGCGCCCGCGGCGGGTTCGGCACCGGGGAGCTGTTTTTT; j_gene: TRBJ2-2; abundance: once; d_gene: .; v_gene: TRBV14
CDR3aa: CASSYDRAAVHNQPQHF; CDR3nt: TGTGCCAGCAGTTACGACAGGGCAGCGGTACACAATCAGCCCCAGCATTTT; j_gene: TRBJ1-5; abundance: .; d_gene: TRBD1; v_gene: TRBV6-2/TRBV6-3
CDR3aa: CSASPAFF; CDR3nt: TGCAGTGCTAGCCCCGCTTTCTTT; j_gene: TRBJ1-1; abundance: .; d_gene: .; v_gene: TRBV20-1
CDR3aa: CASGLEIPTGNYGYTF; CDR3nt: TGTGCTAGTGGTTTGGAAATCCCGACAGGGAACTATGGCTACACCTTC; j_gene: TRBJ1-2; abundance: .; d_gene: TRBD1; v_gene: TRBV12-5
CDR3aa: CASSYGAQTEAFF; CDR3nt: TGTGCCAGCAGTTACGGAGCTCAGACTGAAGCTTTCTTT; j_gene: TRBJ1-1; abundance: .; d_gene: .; v_gene: TRBV6-5
CDR3aa: CASSGGQGREGYTF; CDR3nt: TGCGCCAGCAGCGGGGGACAGGGCAGGGAGGGCTACACCTTC; j_gene: TRBJ1-2; abundance: .; d_gene: TRBD1; v_gene: TRBV5-1
CDR3aa: CASSPTDGRYTEAFF; CDR3nt: TGTGCCAGCTCACCTACGGACGGTAGGTACACTGAAGCTTTCTTT; j_gene: TRBJ1-1; abundance: .; d_gene: .; v_gene: TRBV18
CDR3aa: CASSLRQLVSYGYTF; CDR3nt: TGTGCCAGCAGCTTGAGGCAGCTTGTATCCTATGGCTACACCTTC; j_gene: TRBJ1-2; abundance: .; d_gene: .; v_gene: TRBV13
CDR3aa: CASSLNRGYEQFF; CDR3nt: TGTGCCAGCAGCCTGAACAGGGGGTATGAGCAGTTCTTC; j_gene: TRBJ2-1; abundance: .; d_gene: TRBD1; v_gene: TRBV25-1
CDR3aa: CASSLSPGTMGTEAFF; CDR3nt: TGCGCCAGCAGCCTCTCCCCAGGGACAATGGGGACTGAAGCTTTCTTT; j_gene: TRBJ1-1; abundance: .; d_gene: .; v_gene: TRBV4-1
CDR3aa: CASSVEAIARSQYF; CDR3nt: TGTGCCAGCAGCGTAGAGGCAATAGCGCGGTCCCAGTACTTC; j_gene: TRBJ2-5; abundance: .; d_gene: .; v_gene: TRBV9
CDR3aa: CASSRQVRGLGNTIYF; CDR3nt: TGCGCCAGCAGTCGACAAGTCAGGGGGCTTGGAAACACCATATATTTT; j_gene: TRBJ1-3; abundance: .; d_gene: TRBD1; v_gene: TRBV4-1
CDR3aa: CASKRNYGYTF; CDR3nt: TGTGCCAGCAAGAGAAACTATGGCTACACCTTC; j_gene: TRBJ1-2; abundance: .; d_gene: .; v_gene: TRBV28